A selection of T cell receptor beta chains follows, all from one sample in a study of T cell changes during pregnancy in multiple sclerosis. The assay was immunoSEQ multiplex PCR, and TCRdb's table has in-frame clones only and misses some. The data show around 43,000 clones, around nine tenths seen once. Sequences were derived from CD4+ T cells from peripheral blood mononuclear cells, sampled before pregnancy. Receptors were obtained from a female donor with multiple sclerosis, enrolled in a pregnancy study. Both conserved end residues are part of each CDR3. A D gene is named only where the DNA matches it firmly. Clone size is stated in some rows and not others, as once, few, many or a class when expanded.

>TRBV18|.|TRBJ1-3|.
CASSPPSGASGNTIYF
TGTGCCAGCTCACCCCCGAGCGGGGCTAGTGGAAACACCATATATTTT
>TRBV5-6|TRBD2|TRBJ2-2|.
CASTRLKSGRANTGELFF
TGTGCCAGCACCCGCCTGAAGAGCGGGAGGGCTAACACCGGGGAGCTGTTTTTT
>TRBV7-2|TRBD1|TRBJ1-2|.
CASSPTGIYGYTF
TGTGCCAGCAGCCCGACAGGGATCTATGGCTACACCTTC
>TRBV5-6|.|TRBJ2-1|.
CASSFGTRASEQFF
TGTGCCAGCAGCTTTGGGACAAGGGCTAGTGAGCAGTTCTTC
>TRBV7-8|TRBD2|TRBJ2-7|.
CASSLGLAGVGEQYF
TGTGCCAGCAGCTTAGGACTAGCGGGAGTTGGCGAGCAGTACTTC
>TRBV6-1|.|TRBJ1-2|.
CASSEANSDYGYTF
TGTGCCAGCAGTGAAGCTAACAGTGATTATGGCTACACCTTC
>TRBV7-9|.|TRBJ2-7|once
CASSRLGGGGSEQYF
TGTGCCAGCAGCCGATTGGGGGGAGGGGGTTCCGAGCAGTACTTC
>TRBV4-2|TRBD2|TRBJ2-2|.
CASSQHGTSGRANTGELFF
TGTGCCAGCAGCCAACACGGGACTAGCGGGAGGGCGAACACCGGGGAGCTGTTTTTT
>TRBV5-1|TRBD1|TRBJ2-5|.
CASSIDRVQETQYF
TGCGCCAGCAGCATCGACAGGGTACAAGAGACCCAGTACTTC
>TRBV15|.|TRBJ1-5|.
CATSRDGGGQPQHF
TGTGCCACCAGCAGAGACGGGGGTGGGCAGCCCCAGCATTTT
>TRBV9|.|TRBJ2-2|.
CASSPGDGSRTGELFF
TGTGCCAGCAGCCCGGGGGACGGTAGCCGAACCGGGGAGCTGTTTTTT
>TRBV7-9|.|TRBJ2-2|.
CASSSPGKRNTGELFF
TGTGCCAGCAGCTCTCCCGGGAAAAGGAACACCGGGGAGCTGTTTTTT
>TRBV9|.|TRBJ2-1|.
CASSLNIYNEQFF
TGTGCCAGCAGCCTAAATATATACAATGAGCAGTTCTTC
>TRBV6-1|.|TRBJ1-2|.
CASSEVPQYGYTF
TGTGCCAGCAGTGAAGTACCGCAGTATGGCTACACCTTC
>TRBV9|TRBD2|TRBJ2-2|.
CASSRRDGGAGAHGELFF
TGTGCCAGCAGTCGTAGAGACGGGGGGGCGGGAGCGCACGGGGAGCTGTTTTTT
>TRBV12-5|.|TRBJ2-3|.
CASGSSSSGHDTQYF
TGTGCTAGTGGTTCTTCTTCTTCAGGTCACGATACGCAGTATTTT
>TRBV6-1|TRBD2|TRBJ2-1|.
CASREGLAGGDEQFF
TGTGCCAGCAGGGAGGGGCTAGCGGGAGGAGATGAGCAGTTCTTC
>TRBV7-9|.|TRBJ2-3|.
CASSLTDTQYF
TGTGCCAGCAGCCTCACAGATACGCAGTATTTT
>TRBV21-1|.|TRBJ1-2|.
CASSKYSASQDYGYTF
TGTGCCAGCAGCAAATACTCGGCATCGCAGGACTATGGCTACACCTTC
>TRBV6-5|.|TRBJ1-2|.
CASHGSHIGYTF
TGTGCCAGCCACGGGTCCCATATAGGCTACACCTTC
>TRBV7-9|TRBD2|TRBJ2-7|.
CASSRLAGAKNYEQYF
TGTGCCAGCTCGAGGCTAGCGGGAGCCAAAAACTACGAGCAGTACTTC
>TRBV27|.|TRBJ1-5|.
CASKRLDRSNQPQHF
TGTGCCAGCAAAAGACTAGACAGATCCAATCAGCCCCAGCATTTT
>TRBV27|TRBD1|TRBJ1-2|.
CASSFQGGYGYTF
TGTGCCAGCAGTTTTCAGGGGGGCTATGGCTACACCTTC
>TRBV5-4|.|TRBJ1-2|.
CASSLTGYGYTF
TGTGCCAGCAGCTTGACTGGTTATGGCTACACCTTC
>TRBV5-4|.|TRBJ1-3|.
CASSLQGSGNTIYF
TGTGCCAGCAGCTTACAGGGTTCTGGAAACACCATATATTTT
>TRBV5-6|.|TRBJ1-2|.
CASSLQGSVVWDYGYTF
TGTGCCAGCAGCTTGCAGGGGTCGGTGGTCTGGGACTATGGCTACACCTTC
>TRBV5-8|TRBD2|TRBJ2-2|.
CASSLGLASGRNTGELFF
TGTGCCAGCAGCCTGGGTTTGGCTAGCGGGAGAAACACCGGGGAGCTGTTTTTT
>TRBV19|.|TRBJ2-1|.
CASSIPGPGGLNEQFF
TGTGCCAGTAGTATACCCGGACCCGGGGGGCTTAATGAGCAGTTCTTC
>TRBV2|TRBD2|TRBJ2-2|.
CASTQRGSGKTGELFF
TGTGCCAGCACCCAAAGGGGTAGCGGGAAAACCGGGGAGCTGTTTTTT
>TRBV5-1|TRBD1|TRBJ2-7|.
CASSFGQGNPYEQYF
TGCGCCAGCAGCTTCGGACAGGGTAATCCGTACGAGCAGTACTTC
>TRBV5-1|TRBD2|TRBJ2-1|.
CASSLGLADIYNEQFF
TGCGCCAGCAGCTTGGGACTAGCGGATATCTACAATGAGCAGTTCTTC
>TRBV9|.|TRBJ2-5|.
CASSVAPGVETQYF
TGTGCCAGCAGCGTAGCCCCGGGGGTGGAGACCCAGTACTTC
>TRBV9|TRBD2|TRBJ2-3|.
CASSAAGLASTDTQYF
TGTGCCAGCAGCGCCGCGGGACTAGCTAGCACAGATACGCAGTATTTT
>TRBV28|.|TRBJ2-2|.
CASSSGITGELFF
TGTGCCAGCAGTTCGGGGATCACCGGGGAGCTGTTTTTT
>TRBV29-1|TRBD2|TRBJ2-5|few
CSVGTSGRRETQYF
TGCAGCGTTGGTACTAGCGGGAGGAGGGAGACCCAGTACTTC
>TRBV28|.|TRBJ2-3|.
CASSLWGSLGTDTQYF
TGTGCCAGCAGTTTATGGGGCAGCTTAGGCACAGATACGCAGTATTTT
>TRBV5-4|TRBD2|TRBJ2-1|once
CASSLGGLAGGPYNEQFF
TGTGCCAGCAGCTTGGGGGGACTAGCGGGAGGTCCCTACAATGAGCAGTTCTTC
>TRBV11-3|TRBD2|TRBJ2-1|.
CASSLSSGSARQNEQFF
TGTGCCAGCAGCTTATCGAGCGGGAGTGCTCGTCAGAATGAGCAGTTCTTC
>TRBV5-4|TRBD2|TRBJ2-1|.
CASSGKEDGGRARYDEQFF
TGTGCCAGCAGCGGAAAGGAGGATGGCGGGAGGGCCAGGTACGATGAGCAGTTCTTC
>TRBV28|TRBD1|TRBJ2-3|.
CASSRWDRGPDTQYF
TGTGCCAGCAGTCGATGGGACAGGGGGCCAGATACGCAGTATTTT
>TRBV5-1|.|TRBJ2-5|.
CASTQGSGVKETQYF
TGCGCCAGCACCCAGGGATCTGGGGTCAAGGAGACCCAGTACTTC
>TRBV6-5|.|TRBJ2-1|.
CASKKLGTFNEQFF
TGTGCCAGCAAGAAACTAGGGACTTTCAATGAGCAGTTCTTC
>TRBV28|TRBD1|TRBJ1-4|.
CASSPRQGINEKLFF
TGTGCCAGCAGTCCCCGACAGGGGATAAATGAAAAACTGTTTTTT
>TRBV9|.|TRBJ1-2|few
CASSRQAYGYTF
TGTGCCAGCAGCAGACAGGCCTATGGCTACACCTTC
>TRBV6-1|TRBD1|TRBJ2-5|.
CASAGTGGPLAQYF
TGTGCCAGCGCCGGGACAGGGGGCCCTTTGGCCCAGTACTTC
>TRBV30|TRBD2|TRBJ2-2|.
CAWSFGLASTGELFF
TGTGCCTGGAGTTTCGGACTAGCCAGCACCGGGGAGCTGTTTTTT
>TRBV28|.|TRBJ2-6|.
CASRETGSGANVLTF
TGTGCCAGCAGAGAAACAGGGTCTGGGGCCAACGTCCTGACTTTC
>TRBV15|TRBD1|TRBJ2-5|.
CATSSRTGAETQYF
TGTGCCACCAGCAGTCGGACAGGGGCAGAGACCCAGTACTTC
>TRBV28|TRBD1|TRBJ1-5|once
CASSEGQGYSNQPQHF
TGTGCCAGCAGTGAAGGACAGGGCTATAGCAATCAGCCCCAGCATTTT
>TRBV4-1|.|TRBJ2-7|.
CASSQGGSGFYEQYF
TGCGCCAGCAGCCAAGGTGGTAGCGGCTTCTACGAGCAGTACTTC
>TRBV7-8|.|TRBJ2-3|.
CASSLVGQSTDTQYF
TGTGCCAGCAGCTTAGTTGGGCAAAGCACAGATACGCAGTATTTT
>TRBV5-4|.|TRBJ1-1|.
CASSYGQLNTEAFF
TGTGCCAGCAGCTACGGACAGTTGAACACTGAAGCTTTCTTT
>TRBV2|TRBD2|TRBJ2-3|.
CASSVGLAGSLGQYF
TGTGCCAGCAGCGTAGGACTAGCGGGATCATTGGGGCAGTATTTT